This T cell receptor beta chain was recovered during a study of monozygotic twins with inflammatory bowel disease. Total RNA isolation used whole blood (no T cell sorting was performed). Using the 5' RACE reads, TCRdb records one entry per CDR3 protein without DNA. The sample data list some 330,000 distinct CDR3 sequences. The CDR3 has 13 residues. The germline CDR1 and CDR2 sequences are SGHTA and FQGNSA. Sequences were obtained from blood. This receptor was taken from a human donor with ulcerative colitis or Crohn's disease, or a healthy co-twin of an affected twin (not recorded which). The chain uses TRBV7-2 and TRBJ2-7; the TRBD1 assignment by TCRdb is unverifiable without DNA. CDR3 sequence reads: CASSSVRGYEQYF. The entire variable domain, with the rest obtained from reference TRBV7-2 and TRBJ2-7, is as follows: GAGVSQSPSNKVTEKGKDVELRCDPISGHTALYWYRQSLGQGLEFLIYFQGNSAPDKSGLPSDRFSAERTGGSVSTLTIQRTQQEDSAVYLCASSSVRGYEQYFGPGTRLTVT.